A single sample gave rise to the 16 T cell receptor beta chains below, sequenced in a study of blood T cell repertoires in COVID-19 (dated by TCRdb to about 2020). Libraries were constructed by the immunoSEQ multiplex PCR assay. In TCRdb, the immuneACCESS table is reduced to in-frame sequences with V and J assigned. These tables do not hold every clone; where another copy was compared, an unresolved V gene accounts for under half, and the others remain unexplained. The sample data list 88,000 or so clones, and 86% of these were observed just once. In total, the top ten clones hold 7% to 7.5% of the sample. Material for sequencing was peripheral blood. The receptors originated from a man between 60 and 75 years old with acute or convalescent COVID-19.

The rearrangement joins TRBV2 to TRBJ1-5; D remains unclear. The CDR3 sequence is 12 residues long. CDR1 and CDR2 from the germline V gene are SNHLY and FYNNEI. The V and J ends lost 6 bases and 6 bases respectively, with 9 bases between them. CDR3 sequence (DNA): TGTGCCAGCAGGTATGGGAGTCAGCCCCAGCATTTT. Protein: CASRYGSQPQHF.

V usage is TRBV7-9 and J usage is TRBJ2-1; 10 bases are a match to TRBD2. This CDR3 region has 14 residues. J was trimmed by 7 bases and V by 3 bases; bases with no gene match: 3. CDR1 and CDR2 from the germline V gene are SEHNR and FQNEAQ (reference sequence). The CDR3 DNA reads as TGTGCCAGCAGCTTTAGCGGGAGGATGAATGAGCAGTTCTTC. This encodes CASSFSGRMNEQFF.

The rearrangement uses TRBV6-2 or TRBV6-3 and TRBJ2-3; a weak D match, TRBD1 (6 bases). V was trimmed by 0 bases and J by 3 bases, leaving 19 bases between them. CDR1 and CDR2 from the germline V gene are MNHEY and SVGEGT. The CDR3 runs 18 residues. CDR3 loop: CASSYSLSPRRGTDTQYF. The CDR3 nucleotides are TGTGCCAGCAGTTACTCGCTATCTCCCCGCAGGGGAACAGATACGCAGTATTTT.

The V and J genes are TRBV19 and TRBJ2-2; 8 nucleotides agree with TRBD2. In germline, CDR1 is LNHDA, CDR2 SQIVND (reference sequence). The junction had 6 bases not matched to a gene; V was cut back by 5 bases and J by 4 bases. The CDR3 runs to 15 residues. The CDR3 loop reads CASSGGTSRTGELFF. CDR3 DNA: TGTGCCAGTAGTGGGGGGACTAGTCGCACCGGGGAGCTGTTTTTT.

The rearrangement uses TRBV27 and TRBJ1-2; 7 bases are shared with TRBD1. Germline V gives CDR1 MNHEY, CDR2 SMNVEV (reference sequence). V was clipped by 0 bases and J by 2 bases; unmatched bases: 6. The CDR3 runs 16 residues. The CDR3 is CASSLSWDSPNYGYTF. The CDR3 DNA sequence: TGTGCCAGCAGTTTATCGTGGGACAGCCCAAACTATGGCTACACCTTC.

The V call is TRBV2, the J call TRBJ2-2; D possibly corresponds to TRBD1 (5 bases). V was pared by 6 bases and J by 5 bases, with 16 bases between. Germline CDR1 SNHLY, CDR2 FYNNEI. The CDR3 is made up of 15 amino acids. The CDR3 bases are TGTGCCAGCAGCGAAACATCTCCAGGGACCGGGGAGCTGTTTTTT. It is translated as CASSETSPGTGELFF.

This rearrangement joins TRBV4-1 to TRBJ2-7; D gene unclear. Per the germline V gene, CDR1 is MGHRA and CDR2 is YSYEKL. The ends were cut back, 0 bases at V and 6 bases at J, with 12 bases in the middle. The CDR3 length is 14 residues. The CDR3 sequence: CASSQEGYWPEQYF. The CDR3 nucleotides read TGCGCCAGCAGCCAAGAGGGCTACTGGCCCGAGCAGTACTTC.

This sequence joins TRBV7-8 and TRBJ1-5; TRBD1 is a possible D gene (6 bases). V was clipped by 5 bases and J by 5 bases, with 16 bases between them. The germline V gene encodes CDR1 SGHVS and CDR2 FQNEAQ. The CDR3 length is 15 residues. The CDR3 loop reads CASSVDTGGYQPQHF. CDR3 nucleotide sequence: TGTGCCAGCAGCGTTGACACTGGGGGCTATCAGCCCCAGCATTTT. Variable domain in full (rest from reference TRBV7-8 and TRBJ1-5): GAGVSQSPRYKVAKRGQDVALRCDPISGHVSLFWYQQALGQGPEFLTYFQNEAQLDKSGLPSDRFFAERPEGSVSTLKIQRTQQEDSAVYLCASSVDTGGYQPQHFGDGTRLSIL.

This sequence joins TRBV19 and TRBJ1-1; D ambiguous. The CDR3 consists of 17 residues. Trimming stripped 3 bases from V and 0 bases from J, with 17 bases between. Per the germline V gene, CDR1 is LNHDA and CDR2 is SQIVND (reference sequence). Written as DNA, the CDR3 is TGTGCCAGTAGTATTCAAGTTCTCCTCGGGGTGAACACTGAAGCTTTCTTT. Its translation is CASSIQVLLGVNTEAFF.

The chain joins TRBV6-6 to TRBJ1-1, with D unresolved. V was pared by 5 bases and J by 9 bases, with 13 bases between. Germline CDR1 and CDR2: MNHNY and SVGAGI (reference sequence). The CDR3 is 12 residues long. This CDR3 is CASSLRQTQAFF. CDR3 bases: TGTGCCAGCAGTCTTCGACAAACCCAAGCTTTCTTT.

V usage is TRBV30 and J usage is TRBJ1-4; D is possibly TRBD1 (5 bases). Germline V CDR1 and CDR2: GTSNPN, SVGIG (reference sequence). V lost 3 bases and J 6 bases, leaving 11 bases between the germline ends. CDR3 size: 13 residues. The CDR3 coding sequence is TGTGCCTGGAGGACAGCCCGGGATGAAAAACTGTTTTTT. Its translation: CAWRTARDEKLFF.

The V and J genes are TRBV12-3 or TRBV12-4 and TRBJ1-1; D is undetermined. CDR3 length equals 11 residues. V gave up 3 bases and J gave up 8 bases, with 7 bases separating them. In nucleotides, the CDR3 is TGTGCCAGCAGTTTTTCGGGGGAAGCTTTCTTT. The encoded protein is CASSFSGEAFF.

The chain links TRBV30 to TRBJ1-2, with a tentative D call TRBD1 (6 bases). The V and J ends lost 3 bases and 5 bases respectively, with 13 bases between them. Germline V CDR1 and CDR2: GTSNPN, SVGIG (reference sequence). The CDR3 has 13 residues. The CDR3 loop is CAWSRTVGYGYTF. CDR3 nucleotides: TGTGCCTGGAGCCGGACAGTGGGGTATGGCTACACCTTC.

The CDR3 here is CAIQEGQTNTEAFF. CDR3 nucleotide sequence: TGTGCCATACAGGAGGGACAGACGAACACTGAAGCTTTCTTT. V and J are TRBV10-3 and TRBJ1-1, with 7 bases matching TRBD1. Germline CDR1 and CDR2: ENHRY and SYGVKD. V gave up 9 bases and J gave up 1 base; unmatched junction bases: 8. The length of the CDR3 is 14 residues.

The chain combines TRBV9 with TRBJ1-1; the D gene is possibly TRBD1 (5 bases). The CDR3 loop spans 13 amino acids. In germline, CDR1 is SGDLS, CDR2 YYNGEE. Trimming took 0 bases from V and 7 from J, leaving 10 bases between them. CDR3 sequence: CASSVEGQGEAFF. The CDR3 DNA is TGTGCCAGCAGCGTAGAGGGGCAGGGTGAAGCTTTCTTT.

This chain connects TRBV7-3 to TRBJ1-1; D gene ambiguous. The CDR3 runs to 13 residues. CDR1 is SGHTA and CDR2 is FQGTGA in the germline V gene. Deletions cut 4 bases from V and 1 base from J, with 7 bases between. In DNA form, the CDR3 reads TGTGCCAGCAGCTCGGTTCCGAACACTGAAGCTTTCTTT. Translated, it gives CASSSVPNTEAFF.